This T cell receptor beta chain was captured by sequencing in a study of PD-L1 blockade in urothelial cancer. On the study more broadly: Analysis of blood occurred 3 weeks (second dose) and 6 weeks after treatment start.

Every PCR received spiked-in synthetic TCR analog templates. The protocol was immunoSEQ multiplex PCR, while the TCRdb copy is restricted to in-frame clones and leaves out a portion. The data contain about 130,000 clones, 65% to 85% of them singletons. Documented time point: pretreatment peripheral blood. The CDR3 is made up of 15 amino acids. CDR1 is SGHRS and CDR2 is YFSETQ in the germline V gene. V was cut by 5 bases and J by 0 bases, with 12 bases left in between. The receptor comes from a man aged 50 to 59 with urothelial cancer. The sample consisted of PBMCs, taken around atezolizumab (anti-PD-L1) treatment. The V gene is TRBV5-1, the J gene TRBJ2-1, with D possibly being TRBD2 (6 bases). The CDR3 nucleotides are TGCGCCAGCAGGGCTAGCGTACCCTCCTACAATGAGCAGTTCTTC. Residues: CASRASVPSYNEQFF.